Listed below are T cell receptor beta chains from one sample, sequenced in a study of blood T cells in healthy people across ages. From the 5' RACE reads, TCRdb called clonotypes with MiXCR, one entry per CDR3 protein. The sample records 630,000 or so distinct CDR3 sequences, about 30% being singletons. Sequencing used blood. These receptors all stem from a woman older than 75 in good health. CDR3s include the opening cysteine and the closing phenylalanine or tryptophan. The order of the fields is clone size, D gene, V gene, J gene, CDR3 protein, CDR3 DNA. The D gene is left open where the match is weak. Clone size is not always given. Where it is, it says once, few, many or a class for expanded clones.

clone size: many
D gene: -
V gene: TRBV11-1
J gene: TRBJ2-1
CDR3 protein: CASSSGHPLRGEQFF
CDR3 DNA: TGTGCCAGCAGTTCGGGCCACCCCCTAAGGGGTGAGCAGTTCTTC

clone size: many
D gene: -
V gene: TRBV27
J gene: TRBJ2-3
CDR3 protein: CASSLRGSSDTQYF
CDR3 DNA: TGTGCCAGCAGTTTAAGGGGCAGTTCAGATACGCAGTATTTT

clone size: many
D gene: TRBD1
V gene: TRBV27
J gene: TRBJ2-7
CDR3 protein: CASSADRVSSYEQYF
CDR3 DNA: TGTGCCAGCAGTGCCGACAGGGTAAGCTCCTACGAGCAGTACTTC

clone size: many
D gene: -
V gene: TRBV20-1
J gene: TRBJ1-2
CDR3 protein: CSARDGQKDNYGYTF
CDR3 DNA: TGCAGTGCTAGAGACGGACAGAAGGACAACTATGGCTACACCTTC

clone size: -
D gene: -
V gene: TRBV4-2
J gene: TRBJ1-4
CDR3 protein: CASSQGQSGEKLFF
CDR3 DNA: TGTGCCAGCAGCCAAGGACAGTCCGGCGAAAAACTGTTTTTT

clone size: few
D gene: TRBD1
V gene: TRBV5-1
J gene: TRBJ2-3
CDR3 protein: CVSSPAATGAGDTQYF
CDR3 DNA: TGCGTCAGCAGCCCGGCGGCGACAGGGGCCGGTGATACGCAGTATTTT

clone size: -
D gene: -
V gene: TRBV20-1
J gene: TRBJ2-7
CDR3 protein: CSARDYRSSYEQYF
CDR3 DNA: TGCAGTGCTAGAGATTATCGGAGCTCCTACGAGCAGTACTTC

clone size: many
D gene: TRBD2
V gene: TRBV19
J gene: TRBJ2-1
CDR3 protein: CASSTRAGGPGEQFF
CDR3 DNA: TGTGCCAGTAGTACACGAGCGGGGGGGCCGGGTGAGCAGTTCTTC

clone size: -
D gene: TRBD1
V gene: TRBV9
J gene: TRBJ2-3
CDR3 protein: CASAHRDRGQSDTQYF
CDR3 DNA: TGTGCCAGCGCTCACCGGGACAGGGGGCAATCGGATACGCAGTATTTT

clone size: -
D gene: -
V gene: TRBV6-2/TRBV6-3
J gene: TRBJ2-7
CDR3 protein: CASRRDGRDEQYF
CDR3 DNA: TGTGCCAGCAGACGGGACGGGCGGGACGAGCAGTACTTC

clone size: -
D gene: TRBD1
V gene: TRBV18
J gene: TRBJ1-1
CDR3 protein: CASSEQGKGTEAFF
CDR3 DNA: TGTGCCAGCTCAGAACAGGGGAAGGGCACTGAAGCTTTCTTT

clone size: few
D gene: TRBD1
V gene: TRBV12-3/TRBV12-4
J gene: TRBJ1-4
CDR3 protein: CASSPRTGINEKLFF
CDR3 DNA: TGTGCCAGCAGCCCGCGGACAGGGATTAATGAAAAACTGTTTTTT

clone size: few
D gene: TRBD1
V gene: TRBV6-6
J gene: TRBJ1-1
CDR3 protein: CASSFSDRGDAEAFF
CDR3 DNA: TGTGCCAGCAGTTTTTCGGACAGGGGAGATGCTGAAGCTTTCTTT

clone size: few
D gene: -
V gene: TRBV9
J gene: TRBJ1-1
CDR3 protein: CASSSFLESLNTEAFF
CDR3 DNA: TGTGCCAGCAGCTCGTTCTTGGAGAGCCTGAACACTGAAGCTTTCTTT

clone size: -
D gene: -
V gene: TRBV7-9
J gene: TRBJ1-2
CDR3 protein: CASSLGASQHGYTF
CDR3 DNA: TGTGCTAGCAGCTTAGGGGCCTCGCAGCATGGCTACACCTTC

clone size: many
D gene: -
V gene: TRBV5-1
J gene: TRBJ1-1
CDR3 protein: CASSPGQTLTNTEAFF
CDR3 DNA: TGCGCCAGCAGCCCCGGACAGACGCTTACGAACACTGAAGCTTTCTTT

clone size: many
D gene: -
V gene: TRBV6-2/TRBV6-3
J gene: TRBJ1-2
CDR3 protein: CASVNANYGYTF
CDR3 DNA: TGTGCCAGCGTTAATGCTAACTATGGCTACACCTTC

clone size: many
D gene: -
V gene: TRBV28
J gene: TRBJ2-4
CDR3 protein: CASSPRGLAKNIQYF
CDR3 DNA: TGTGCCAGCAGTCCCAGGGGACTAGCCAAAAACATTCAGTACTTC

clone size: -
D gene: -
V gene: TRBV12-3/TRBV12-4
J gene: TRBJ2-3
CDR3 protein: CASSLGSGTDMQYF
CDR3 DNA: TGTGCCAGCAGTTTAGGTAGCGGCACAGATATGCAGTATTTT

clone size: many
D gene: TRBD2
V gene: TRBV4-1
J gene: TRBJ2-5
CDR3 protein: CASSQDRDRGGVGETQYF
CDR3 DNA: TGCGCCAGCAGCCAAGACCGGGACCGGGGAGGGGTAGGAGAGACCCAGTACTTC

clone size: -
D gene: -
V gene: TRBV7-2
J gene: TRBJ1-2
CDR3 protein: CASSGQSFGYTF
CDR3 DNA: TGTGCCAGCAGCGGACAGAGTTTTGGCTACACCTTC

clone size: many
D gene: TRBD1
V gene: TRBV5-1
J gene: TRBJ2-7
CDR3 protein: CASSVRGTGAYEQYF
CDR3 DNA: TGCGCCAGCAGCGTCCGTGGGACAGGAGCCTACGAGCAGTACTTC